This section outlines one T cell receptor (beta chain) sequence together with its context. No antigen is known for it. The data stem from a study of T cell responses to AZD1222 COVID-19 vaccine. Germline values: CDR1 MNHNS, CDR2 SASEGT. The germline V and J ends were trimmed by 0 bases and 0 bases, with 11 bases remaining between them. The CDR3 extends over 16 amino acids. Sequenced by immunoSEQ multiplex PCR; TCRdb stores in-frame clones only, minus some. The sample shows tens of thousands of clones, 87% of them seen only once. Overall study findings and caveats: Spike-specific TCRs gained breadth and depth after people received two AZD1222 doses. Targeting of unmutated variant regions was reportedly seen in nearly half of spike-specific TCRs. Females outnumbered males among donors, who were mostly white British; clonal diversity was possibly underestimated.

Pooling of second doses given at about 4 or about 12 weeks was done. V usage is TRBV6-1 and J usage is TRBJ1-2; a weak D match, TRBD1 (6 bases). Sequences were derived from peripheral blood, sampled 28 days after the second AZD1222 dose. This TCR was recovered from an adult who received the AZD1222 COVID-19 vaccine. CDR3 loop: CASSEALTGPNYGYTF. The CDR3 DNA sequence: TGTGCCAGCAGTGAAGCGCTTACAGGGCCTAACTATGGCTACACCTTC.